This passage covers 17 T cell receptor beta chains from one sample sequenced in a study of CD8 T cells in ankylosing spondylitis. TCRdb used MiXCR to reprocess the 5' RACE reads, holding one entry per CDR3 protein. Counted here are about 36,000 distinct CDR3 sequences, around 10% occurring once; the ten biggest clones make up 20%. The material sequenced was synovial fluid, either unsorted or a sorted T cell fraction (not recorded which). The source of these receptors is a male donor with ankylosing spondylitis.

This clonotype was counted many times. This chain links TRBV28 with TRBJ1-4; 7 nucleotides match TRBD1. CDR1 is MDHEN, CDR2 SYDVKM, per germline. Trimming removed 5 bases from V and 8 bases from J; junction bases left unmatched: 11. CDR3 length: 15 amino acids. The chain's CDR3 is CASSNYRGFREKLFF. CDR3 nucleotide sequence: TGTGCCAGCAGTAACTACAGGGGATTCCGGGAAAAACTGTTTTTT.

Turning to this clonotype: One end of the junction fails to match germline, which may point to a read error. V is TRBV7-2 and J is TRBJ2-7; tentative D call: TRBD1 (5 bases). The germline gives CDR1 SGHTA, CDR2 FQGNSA. This CDR3 has 14 residues. The CDR3 DNA follows: TGTGCCAGCAGCTTAGGCAGGGTGGGCTACGTGCAGTACTTC. Translating it yields CASSLGRVGYVQYF.

This clonotype came up a few times. The chain couples TRBV10-3 to TRBJ2-2, with a weak D call TRBD2 (6 bases). The germline gives CDR1 ENHRY, CDR2 SYGVKD. This CDR3 region has 13 residues. V was trimmed by 10 bases and J by 3 bases, leaving 12 bases between them. The CDR3 DNA follows: TGTGCCACCACCAGGGAGGACACCGGGGAGCTGTTTTTT. The encoded protein is CATTREDTGELFF.

The V call is TRBV20-1, the J call TRBJ2-1, with D possibly being TRBD2 (6 bases). With 4 bases removed from V and 6 bases from J, the gap between germline ends came to 16 bases. CDR3 length equals 14 residues. The germline V gene encodes CDR1 DFQATT and CDR2 SNEGSKA (reference sequence). Here the CDR3 reads CSAKWLAWGNEQFF. CDR3 in DNA: TGCAGTGCTAAGTGGCTAGCGTGGGGCAATGAGCAGTTCTTC.

J is TRBJ2-3 and V is TRBV7-2; no firm D call. This CDR3 is 15 amino acids long. Germline V gene lookup returns CDR1 SGHTA and CDR2 FQGNSA. With 1 base removed from V and 1 base from J, the gap between germline ends came to 9 bases. CDR3 in amino acids: CASSLVVVGTDTQYF. The CDR3 nucleotides are TGTGCCAGCAGCTTAGTGGTAGTAGGCACAGATACGCAGTATTTT.

The sample holds a few counts of this clonotype. J is TRBJ2-1 and V is TRBV7-9; possible D gene TRBD2, 6 bases. This CDR3 region has 14 residues. Germline CDR1 reads SEHNR; CDR2 reads FQNEAQ (reference sequence). Trimming pared 4 bases from V and 7 bases from J, leaving 14 bases between. CDR3 residues: CASSSRDSTNEQFF. CDR3 sequence (DNA): TGTGCCAGCAGCTCCCGGGACTCAACTAATGAGCAGTTCTTC.

This clonotype has at least ten counts. The rearrangement uses TRBV20-1 and TRBJ1-5; no clear D. V was clipped by 0 bases and J by 2 bases, with 11 bases between them. This CDR3 region has 15 residues. CDR1 and CDR2 (germline): DFQATT, SNEGSKA (reference sequence). The CDR3: CSARDRLEGNQPQHF. CDR3 bases: TGCAGTGCTAGAGACAGGTTAGAGGGCAATCAGCCCCAGCATTTT.

This clonotype was found a few times. The chain uses TRBV12-3 or TRBV12-4 and TRBJ2-7, with no clear D. V lost 8 bases, J lost 3 bases, and 11 bases lay in between. This CDR3 comprises 12 residues. The CDR3 region has the DNA TGTGCCAGCCAATTGTTGGGCTACGAGCAGTACTTC. It codes for CASQLLGYEQYF.

This clonotype was detected only a few times. The gene calls are TRBV12-3 or TRBV12-4 and TRBJ2-6; D unresolved. Trimming shortened V by 2 bases and J by 0 bases, and 5 bases separated the two germline ends. The CDR3 sequence is 15 residues long. The CDR3 nucleotides are TGTGCCAGCAGTTTACATGTCTCTGGGGCCAACGTCCTGACTTTC. Protein: CASSLHVSGANVLTF.

The chain joins TRBV19 to TRBJ1-5; 7 nucleotides match TRBD1. This CDR3 is 14 amino acids long. CDR1 LNHDA and CDR2 SQIVND come from the germline V gene (reference sequence). V gave up 5 bases and J gave up 8 bases; unmatched junction bases: 9. The CDR3 here is CASSSLQGLEPQHF. In DNA form, the CDR3 reads TGTGCCAGTAGTTCCCTACAGGGGTTGGAGCCCCAGCATTTT.

This clonotype was seen many times. The chain links TRBV7-9 to TRBJ2-1, with TRBD2 as a possible D gene (5 bases). The V end was cut by 3 bases, the J end by 0 bases, with 9 bases between. The CDR3 extends over 15 amino acids. Per the germline V gene, CDR1 is SEHNR and CDR2 is FQNEAQ (reference sequence). CDR3 region: CASSFDAGSYNEQFF. CDR3 DNA sequence: TGTGCCAGCAGCTTTGACGCGGGCTCCTACAATGAGCAGTTCTTC.

The V call is TRBV19, the J call TRBJ2-2; no firm D call. CDR3 length equals 15 residues. Germline V gives CDR1 LNHDA, CDR2 SQIVND (reference sequence). V was trimmed by 7 bases and J by 4 bases, leaving 16 bases between them. The DNA for the CDR3 is TGTGCCAGTACAATGGGCGGATCGGCCACCGGGGAGCTGTTTTTT. It codes for CASTMGGSATGELFF.

This clonotype was seen at least ten times. The V gene is TRBV4-1, the J gene TRBJ1-5; D gene ambiguous. The CDR3 is 12 amino acids. Germline V gives CDR1 MGHRA, CDR2 YSYEKL. V shed 3 bases and J shed 4 bases, with 4 bases lying between them. The CDR3 is CASSHRNQPQHF. DNA for the CDR3: TGCGCCAGCAGCCACAGGAATCAGCCCCAGCATTTT.

This clonotype has more than one count but fewer than ten. This chain uses TRBV27 with TRBJ2-1; the D gene is possibly TRBD2 (5 bases). V was cut by 6 bases and J by 5 bases, with 8 bases left in between. The germline V gene encodes CDR1 MNHEY and CDR2 SMNVEV (reference sequence). CDR3 length: 12 amino acids. The CDR3, as DNA: TGTGCCAGCAGGGACTTCAACAATGAGCAGTTCTTC. Encoded protein: CASRDFNNEQFF.

The V call is TRBV7-8, the J call TRBJ2-2; maybe TRBD1 (5 bases). Germline V gives CDR1 SGHVS, CDR2 FQNEAQ. CDR3 length: 17 amino acids. Trimming removed 3 bases at V and 0 bases at J, with 14 bases between. CDR3 sequence reads: CASSLGLGIANTGELFF. The CDR3 DNA follows: TGTGCCAGCAGCTTGGGGCTCGGTATCGCGAACACCGGGGAGCTGTTTTTT.

The chain has TRBV9 and TRBJ1-1; 9 nucleotides line up with TRBD1. V trimming: 4 bases; J trimming: 5 bases; junction bases outside the gene matches: 6. The length of the CDR3 is 14 residues. Germline CDR1 and CDR2: SGDLS and YYNGEE. The CDR3 loop reads CASSQTGGQTEAFF. CDR3 DNA: TGTGCCAGCAGCCAAACAGGGGGCCAAACTGAAGCTTTCTTT.

This clonotype was observed many times. The chain joins TRBV7-8 to TRBJ1-2, with D possibly being TRBD1 (5 bases). Trimming removed 1 base at V and 7 bases at J, with 16 bases between. Germline V CDR1 and CDR2: SGHVS, FQNEAQ. The CDR3 has 15 residues. CDR3 DNA sequence: TGTGCCAGCAGCTTAGGCAGGACAATGATATCTGGCTACACCTTC. This gives the protein CASSLGRTMISGYTF. Using reference TRBV7-8 and TRBJ1-2 for the parts outside the CDR3, the full variable domain is GAGVSQSPRYKVAKRGQDVALRCDPISGHVSLFWYQQALGQGPEFLTYFQNEAQLDKSGLPSDRFFAERPEGSVSTLKIQRTQQEDSAVYLCASSLGRTMISGYTFGSGTRLTVV.